The T cell receptor beta chain described here comes from a study of T cells in Graves' hyperthyroidism and ophthalmopathy. The germline V gene encodes CDR1 SGHDT and CDR2 YYEEEE. The length of the CDR3 is 16 residues. V lost 4 bases and J 4 bases, leaving 20 bases between the germline ends. This clonotype was observed a handful of times. RNA transcripts gave rise to amplified TCR beta CDR3 regions. TCR CDR3 regions were first amplified by RT-PCR with HTBI primers. MiXCR was run by TCRdb on the multiplex PCR reads, yielding one entry per CDR3 protein. This sample carries a few hundred thousand distinct CDR3 sequences, about 16% of them seen once, and the ten largest clones take 29%.

The V gene is TRBV5-6, the J gene TRBJ2-5; D is perhaps TRBD2 (6 bases). Sequenced material: blood. The TCR sequence derives from a woman younger than 45 with Graves' ophthalmopathy. The CDR3 region is CASSDTTGSGGETQYF. In DNA form, the CDR3 reads TGTGCCAGCAGCGATACCACCGGGAGTGGGGGAGAGACCCAGTACTTC.